The present TCR beta chain was sequenced within a study of blood T cell repertoires in COVID-19. Looking at the study overall: Both acute and convalescent COVID-19 samples were obtained from the United States, Italy and Spain. The analysed material was cDNA or gDNA that came from T cells, B-cell-depleted T cells, or PBMCs.

Per the authors' pipeline: Reference gene primer amplification gave nucleated cell count estimates. This table comes from immunoSEQ multiplex PCR, and its TCRdb copy is limited to in-frame clones, with some not included. The V and J calls and clone size were taken over from that table, and D and trimming were inferred from the DNA. The repertoire holds about 200,000 clones, with about 82% as singletons. With V trimmed by 4 bases and J by 1 base, 12 bases remained unmatched. The CDR3 totals 17 residues. The germline CDR1 and CDR2 sequences are SNHLY and FYNNEI. The chain has TRBV2 and TRBJ1-1; 7 nucleotides line up with TRBD1. This clonotype originated in a woman of 80 years or more with acute or convalescent COVID-19. Sequencing input: peripheral blood. CDR3 nucleotide sequence: TGTGCCAGCAGTGGTGACAGGGTACAGCTCGCGAACACTGAAGCTTTCTTT. Its protein is CASSGDRVQLANTEAFF.